The 8 T cell receptor beta chains given below trace back to one sample, sequenced in a study of neurological immune-mediated disorders. Using its own MiXCR run on the 5' RACE reads, TCRdb lists one record per CDR3 protein. The table lists 54,000 or so distinct CDR3 sequences, about 3.8% of them singletons. Material for sequencing was PBMCs. The origin of the receptors is a man aged 55 to 70 with multiple sclerosis.

This clonotype was detected ten times or more. The chain carries TRBV18 and TRBJ2-7; TRBD2 matches 8 bases. This CDR3 contains 17 residues. Germline V gene data show CDR1 as KGHSH and CDR2 as LQKENI. The junction had 9 bases not matched to a gene; V was cut back by 2 bases and J by 0 bases. The CDR3: CASSPTSGGASSYEQYF. CDR3 sequence (DNA): TGTGCCAGCTCACCAACTAGCGGAGGGGCTAGCTCCTACGAGCAGTACTTC.

This clonotype was counted ten times or more. The CDR3 protein is CASSPRPTSYNEQFF. The DNA for the CDR3 is TGTGCCAGCAGCCCCAGACCCACCTCCTACAATGAGCAGTTCTTC. The V gene is TRBV7-9, the J gene TRBJ2-1; D ambiguous. V was clipped by 5 bases and J by 0 bases, with 11 bases between them. The CDR3 is made up of 15 amino acids. Looked up from germline, CDR1 is SEHNR and CDR2 is FQNEAQ (reference sequence).

This clonotype was seen repeatedly, ten times or more. The V gene is TRBV7-8, the J gene TRBJ1-5; D is possibly TRBD1 (6 bases). CDR1 SGHVS and CDR2 FQNEAQ come from the germline V gene. The V end lost 5 bases, the J end lost 0 bases, and 20 bases lay between the germline ends. This CDR3 spans 18 amino acids. DNA of the CDR3: TGTGCCAGCAGCACCCCTCGAAATAGCAGGGGTAGCAATCAGCCCCAGCATTTT. Amino acids: CASSTPRNSRGSNQPQHF.

This clonotype was counted only a few times. The chain joins TRBV7-2 to TRBJ2-7; possible D gene TRBD2, 6 bases. Per the germline V gene, CDR1 is SGHTA and CDR2 is FQGNSA. V gave up 2 bases and J gave up 4 bases, with 15 bases separating them. The CDR3 length is 15 residues. The CDR3 here is CASSLLSGEEYEQYF. The CDR3 coding sequence is TGTGCCAGCAGCTTACTATCGGGGGAAGAATACGAGCAGTACTTC.

This clonotype was counted ten times or more. The chain recombines TRBV7-9 with TRBJ1-2; TRBD1 matches at 9 bases. J gave up 7 bases and V 5 bases, and 14 bases lay outside the gene matches. The length of the CDR3 is 16 residues. Germline CDR1 reads SEHNR; CDR2 reads FQNEAQ (reference sequence). CDR3 sequence: CASSTGPGQGMGGYTF. CDR3 sequence (DNA): TGTGCCAGCAGCACCGGACCGGGACAGGGTATGGGTGGCTACACCTTC.

This clonotype was detected many times. A much larger clone differs from this one at a single base, so this may be a read error. The rearrangement links TRBV20-1 to TRBJ1-2; TRBD1 might be the D (5 bases). The V gene's germline CDR1 is DFQATT and CDR2 SNEGSKA (reference sequence). This CDR3 contains 11 residues. Trimming left V 7 bases short and J 4 bases short, with 10 bases between. CDR3 sequence reads: CSGKGSYGYTF. CDR3 nucleotide sequence: TGCAGTGGGAAGGGGAGCTATGGCTACACCTTC.

This clonotype was counted many times. The genes are TRBV2 and TRBJ2-7; D ambiguous. The CDR3 is 13 residues long. The germline V gene has CDR1 SNHLY and CDR2 FYNNEI. The ends were cut back, 2 bases at V and 1 base at J, with 6 bases in the middle. The CDR3 nucleotides read TGTGCCAGCAGTGAACACCGGTCCTACGAGCAGTACTTC. It specifies CASSEHRSYEQYF. The full variable domain, with the rest looked up from reference TRBV2 and TRBJ2-7, is EPEVTQTPSHQVTQMGQEVILRCVPISNHLYFYWYRQILGQKVEFLVSFYNNEISEKSEIFDDQFSVERPDGSNFTLKIRSTKLEDSAMYFCASSEHRSYEQYFGPGTRLTVT.

This clonotype was observed a few times. The chain carries TRBV20-1 and TRBJ2-2; D is perhaps TRBD2 (6 bases). Germline V gene data show CDR1 as DFQATT and CDR2 as SNEGSKA (reference sequence). The CDR3 has 15 amino acids. V gave up 1 base and J gave up 4 bases, with 13 bases separating them. The CDR3 region has the DNA TGCAGTGCTAGAGCCCGGGGACTTCTCACCGGGGAGCTGTTTTTT. Amino acids: CSARARGLLTGELFF.